These T cell receptor beta chains were read from a single sample in a study of identical twins. MiXCR, applied by TCRdb to the 5' RACE reads, yields one record per CDR3 protein. This sample has about 220,000 distinct CDR3 sequences; about 6.7% occur once, and the top ten carry approximately 14%. Another study also made use of these data, one on T cells expressing NK-cell markers.

Sequencing was performed on CD8+ T cells sorted from blood. These receptors originate from a woman aged 18-30 years in good health. The CDR3 runs from the conserved cysteine through the conserved F or W. A D gene is named only where the DNA matches it firmly. Clone sizes are given selectively: once, few, many, or a class where the clone is expanded.

size	V	D	J	DNA	CDR3
-	TRBV7-3	TRBD1	TRBJ1-1	TGTGCCAGCAGCGGAACAGGGGGAACGAACACTGAAGCTTTCTTT	CASSGTGGTNTEAFF
-	TRBV10-3	TRBD2	TRBJ2-7	TGTGCCATCAACCTGCTGTTTAGCGGGAGGCCTCCAAGAGAGGAGCAGTACTTC	CAINLLFSGRPPREEQYF
few	TRBV12-3/TRBV12-4	-	TRBJ2-1	TGTGCCAGCAGTTTGGGGGGGCCGCCGGGGTTCTTC	CASSLGGPPGFF
few	TRBV20-1	-	TRBJ2-1	TGCAGTGCCGAATGGGGAAATGAGCAGTTCTTC	CSAEWGNEQFF
many	TRBV7-7	-	TRBJ2-5	TGTGCTAGCAGCTTAGCGGACCAAAAAGAGACCCAGTACTTC	CASSLADQKETQYF
few	TRBV20-1	-	TRBJ2-5	TGCAGTGCTAGACCTACCGAGGCCCAGTACTTC	CSARPTEAQYF
-	TRBV7-8	-	TRBJ2-3	TGTGCCAGCAGCCCACCGCGGCTCACAGATACGCAGTATTTT	CASSPPRLTDTQYF
many	TRBV29-1	-	TRBJ1-2	TGCAGCGTTGGTGCGGCCTATGGCTACACCTTC	CSVGAAYGYTF
few	TRBV29-1	-	TRBJ2-7	TGCAGCGTCCGGGACACCCATTCCTACGAGCAGTACTTC	CSVRDTHSYEQYF
many	TRBV7-8	-	TRBJ2-5	TGTGCCAGCAGCTTAGAAAGCAGGGGTGAGACCCAGTACTTC	CASSLESRGETQYF
few	TRBV20-1	TRBD2	TRBJ2-7	TGCAGTGCTGGGACTAGCTACGAGCAGTACTTC	CSAGTSYEQYF
few	TRBV12-3/TRBV12-4	-	TRBJ1-1	TGTGCCAGCAGTTTAAGACGGGGACCTCACACTGAAGCTTTCTTT	CASSLRRGPHTEAFF
-	TRBV18	-	TRBJ2-5	TGTGCCAGCTCACCCCAGCGATACCAAGAGACCCAGTACTTC	CASSPQRYQETQYF
many	TRBV9	-	TRBJ1-3	TGTGCCAGCAGCTCCCATCCTGGAAACACCATATATTTT	CASSSHPGNTIYF
-	TRBV14	-	TRBJ2-7	TGTGCCAGCAGCCAGGATTCTTACTACGAGCAGTACTTC	CASSQDSYYEQYF
few	TRBV19	-	TRBJ1-1	TGTGCCAGTCTCGGGAGCCAGAACACTGAAGCTTTCTTT	CASLGSQNTEAFF
many	TRBV29-1	TRBD2	TRBJ2-7	TGCAGCGTCTCAGCGGGGATCTCCTACGAGCAGTACTTC	CSVSAGISYEQYF
-	TRBV6-2/TRBV6-3	-	TRBJ2-3	TGTGCCAGCAGTTACTCGCCTCGGGACCCATTGGAAGGGGAACCTAGCACAGATACGCAGTATTTT	CASSYSPRDPLEGEPSTDTQYF
few	TRBV18	-	TRBJ1-4	TGTGCCAGCTCACCACTCAGGGTTCGAGAAAAACTGTTTTTT	CASSPLRVREKLFF
-	TRBV20-1	TRBD1	TRBJ2-5	TGCAGTGCTACCGGGACAGGGGACGGGAAGACCCAGTACTTC	CSATGTGDGKTQYF
-	TRBV20-1	-	TRBJ2-2	TGCAGTGCTAGAGATCACGGGTCTGCGAACACCGGGGAGCTGTTTTTT	CSARDHGSANTGELFF
-	TRBV2	TRBD1	TRBJ2-4	TGTGCCAGCAGCCGACAGGGTACGGACATTCAGTACTTC	CASSRQGTDIQYF
few	TRBV11-2	-	TRBJ1-1	TGTGCCAGCAGCTTTTTCAGGGGCACTGAAGCTTTCTTT	CASSFFRGTEAFF
many	TRBV11-2	-	TRBJ2-3	TGTGCCAGCAGCTCTACGCATTCCCTTTTGGCAGATACGCAGTATTTT	CASSSTHSLLADTQYF
few	TRBV6-1	TRBD1	TRBJ1-2	TGTGCCACTAATCAGGGGGGCCACTATGGCTACACCTTC	CATNQGGHYGYTF
many	TRBV5-1	-	TRBJ2-7	TGCGCCAGCAGCGTGGGACTCCGAACCTACGAGCAGTACTTC	CASSVGLRTYEQYF
few	TRBV10-3	TRBD1	TRBJ2-3	TGTGCCATCAGTGGGGGACAGGGAAGCACAGATACGCAGTATTTT	CAISGGQGSTDTQYF
few	TRBV5-6	-	TRBJ2-5	TGTGCCAGCAGCTTCGACTTGGGACATCGGCAAGAGACCCAGTACTTC	CASSFDLGHRQETQYF
-	TRBV6-4	-	TRBJ2-3	TGTGCCAGCAGCGCCGGGACCTACACAGATACGCAGTATTTT	CASSAGTYTDTQYF
few	TRBV9	-	TRBJ2-5	TGTGCCAGCAGCGAGGGGGGGTGGCCAGAGACCCAGTACTTC	CASSEGGWPETQYF
many	TRBV29-1	TRBD1	TRBJ2-7	TGCAGCGTCGCCCCCGGGACAGGGGGCTACGAGCAGTACTTC	CSVAPGTGGYEQYF
-	TRBV28	-	TRBJ2-5	TGTGCCAGCGGTCGGAGGGGGACCCAGTACTTC	CASGRRGTQYF
-	TRBV14	-	TRBJ2-2	TGTGCCAGCAGCCTTTCATGGGCCGGGGAGCTGTTTTTT	CASSLSWAGELFF
-	TRBV9	-	TRBJ2-1	TGTGCCAGCAGCGTAGTTTCTAGCGCAAGTCAGTTCTTC	CASSVVSSASQFF